This TCR beta chain was obtained from a study of T cells in Graves' hyperthyroidism and ophthalmopathy. Study conclusions and caveats: Before onset, ophthalmopathy was predicted by the model a median roughly 6.8 months earlier.

The CDR3 is 15 amino acids. The V and J ends lost 1 base and 4 bases respectively, with 11 bases between them. This clonotype was seen repeatedly, ten times or more. Its antigen is not known. RNA transcripts gave rise to amplified TCR beta CDR3 regions. The TCR CDR3 was amplified in a first-round RT-PCR using the HTBI primer set. A single record per CDR3 protein comes from TCRdb applying MiXCR to the multiplex PCR reads. The sample comprises roughly 250,000 distinct CDR3 sequences, roughly 15% of which are singletons, and approximately 12% rests with the top ten. The hyperthyroidism patients had all been newly diagnosed, and their disease duration was under 2 months. Their ages ranged from 18 to 65 years.

This receptor was obtained from a woman in her thirties or forties with Graves' hyperthyroidism that later progressed to Graves' ophthalmopathy. V and J are TRBV12-3 or TRBV12-4 and TRBJ2-1; D call uncertain. The sequencing input was blood. CDR3 nucleotide sequence: TGTGCCAGCAGTTTAGGGCCAGGAGCTTACAATGAGCAGTTCTTC. Translated: CASSLGPGAYNEQFF.